Listed below are T cell receptor beta chains from one sample, sequenced in a study of blood T cells in healthy people across ages. TCRdb re-called the 5' RACE reads with MiXCR, one entry per CDR3 protein. The data hold about 730,000 distinct CDR3 sequences, with 35% to 45% observed a single time. Sequenced input: blood. All receptors come from a woman in her sixties or seventies in good health. The CDR3 runs from the conserved cysteine through the conserved F or W. The order of the fields is V gene, D gene, J gene, clone size, CDR3 length, CDR3 protein, CDR3 DNA. D genes are given only for firm matches. Clone size is given for some rows only: seen once, a few or many times, or a class if the clone is expanded.

V gene: TRBV6-5
D gene: TRBD1
J gene: TRBJ1-5
clone size: NA
CDR3 length: 14
CDR3 protein: CASSWDRNDQPQHF
CDR3 DNA: TGTGCCAGCAGCTGGGACAGGAACGATCAGCCCCAGCATTTT

V gene: TRBV20-1
D gene: TRBD2
J gene: TRBJ2-1
clone size: NA
CDR3 length: 15
CDR3 protein: CSARPTSETYNEQFF
CDR3 DNA: TGCAGTGCTAGGCCGACTAGCGAGACCTACAATGAGCAGTTCTTC

V gene: TRBV28
D gene: TRBD1
J gene: TRBJ1-5
clone size: NA
CDR3 length: 16
CDR3 protein: CASSLTGDYSNQPQHF
CDR3 DNA: TGTGCCAGCAGTTTAACAGGGGACTATAGCAATCAGCCCCAGCATTTT

V gene: TRBV29-1
D gene: NA
J gene: TRBJ2-1
clone size: few
CDR3 length: 13
CDR3 protein: CSVVKWGMDEQFF
CDR3 DNA: TGCAGCGTTGTAAAATGGGGGATGGATGAGCAGTTCTTC

V gene: TRBV3-1
D gene: TRBD1
J gene: TRBJ2-1
clone size: many
CDR3 length: 15
CDR3 protein: CASSPGTGAYNEQFF
CDR3 DNA: TGTGCCAGCAGTCCCGGGACAGGGGCATACAATGAGCAGTTCTTC

V gene: TRBV29-1
D gene: TRBD1
J gene: TRBJ1-2
clone size: NA
CDR3 length: 16
CDR3 protein: CSVASSTLDREGGYTF
CDR3 DNA: TGCAGCGTTGCCTCAAGTACACTGGACAGGGAAGGAGGCTACACCTTC

V gene: TRBV6-2/TRBV6-3
D gene: NA
J gene: TRBJ1-1
clone size: NA
CDR3 length: 14
CDR3 protein: CASRTRQFNTEAFF
CDR3 DNA: TGTGCCAGCAGGACACGACAGTTTAACACTGAAGCTTTCTTT

V gene: TRBV7-2
D gene: NA
J gene: TRBJ2-1
clone size: few
CDR3 length: 11
CDR3 protein: CASSLGHRQFF
CDR3 DNA: TGTGCCAGCAGCTTAGGTCATCGGCAGTTCTTC

V gene: TRBV6-5
D gene: TRBD1
J gene: TRBJ1-2
clone size: many
CDR3 length: 15
CDR3 protein: CASSARGGANYGYTF
CDR3 DNA: TGTGCCAGCAGCGCCAGGGGGGGGGCGAACTATGGCTACACCTTC

V gene: TRBV9
D gene: NA
J gene: TRBJ2-7
clone size: few
CDR3 length: 14
CDR3 protein: CASSPPGGVYEQYF
CDR3 DNA: TGTGCCAGCAGCCCCCCCGGGGGCGTCTACGAGCAGTACTTC

V gene: TRBV3-1
D gene: NA
J gene: TRBJ1-2
clone size: NA
CDR3 length: 14
CDR3 protein: CASSQDTGNYGYTF
CDR3 DNA: TGTGCCAGCAGCCAAGATACGGGGAACTATGGCTACACCTTC

V gene: TRBV7-9
D gene: NA
J gene: TRBJ1-2
clone size: few
CDR3 length: 12
CDR3 protein: CASSFWEGGYTF
CDR3 DNA: TGTGCCAGCAGCTTCTGGGAGGGAGGCTACACCTTC

V gene: TRBV25-1
D gene: NA
J gene: TRBJ1-5
clone size: many
CDR3 length: 12
CDR3 protein: CASSAGNQPQHF
CDR3 DNA: TGTGCCAGCAGTGCTGGGAATCAGCCCCAGCATTTT

V gene: TRBV29-1
D gene: TRBD1
J gene: TRBJ2-1
clone size: NA
CDR3 length: 15
CDR3 protein: CSVYQGAYSYNERYF
CDR3 DNA: TGCAGCGTTTACCAGGGGGCCTACTCCTACAATGAGCGGTACTTC

V gene: TRBV20-1
D gene: TRBD2
J gene: TRBJ2-6
clone size: NA
CDR3 length: 17
CDR3 protein: CSALFARGVSGANVLTF
CDR3 DNA: TGCAGTGCTCTATTCGCCCGGGGGGTCTCTGGGGCCAACGTCCTGACTTTC

V gene: TRBV6-2/TRBV6-3
D gene: NA
J gene: TRBJ2-3
clone size: NA
CDR3 length: 12
CDR3 protein: CASSRDAGSQYF
CDR3 DNA: TGTGCCAGCAGTCGGGACGCAGGTTCGCAGTATTTT

V gene: TRBV4-2
D gene: NA
J gene: TRBJ1-2
clone size: NA
CDR3 length: 14
CDR3 protein: CASSQDAGSYGYTF
CDR3 DNA: TGTGCCAGCAGCCAAGATGCAGGCAGCTATGGCTACACCTTC

V gene: TRBV20-1
D gene: TRBD2
J gene: TRBJ2-5
clone size: NA
CDR3 length: 15
CDR3 protein: CSASLAGVWRETQYF
CDR3 DNA: TGCAGTGCTAGTCTAGCGGGAGTTTGGAGAGAGACCCAGTACTTC

V gene: TRBV29-1
D gene: NA
J gene: TRBJ2-7
clone size: NA
CDR3 length: 12
CDR3 protein: CSAAGPGNEQYF
CDR3 DNA: TGCAGCGCCGCTGGGCCAGGTAACGAGCAGTACTTC

V gene: TRBV20-1
D gene: TRBD2
J gene: TRBJ2-7
clone size: NA
CDR3 length: 12
CDR3 protein: CSASPLAGEQYF
CDR3 DNA: TGCAGTGCTAGTCCCCTAGCGGGCGAGCAGTACTTC

V gene: TRBV7-2
D gene: NA
J gene: TRBJ1-2
clone size: few
CDR3 length: 12
CDR3 protein: CASNYGGSGYTF
CDR3 DNA: TGTGCCAGCAATTATGGGGGGTCTGGCTACACCTTC

V gene: TRBV12-3/TRBV12-4
D gene: NA
J gene: TRBJ1-5
clone size: NA
CDR3 length: 13
CDR3 protein: CASSVARNQPQHF
CDR3 DNA: TGTGCCAGCAGTGTAGCCCGCAATCAGCCCCAGCATTTT

V gene: TRBV7-2
D gene: TRBD1
J gene: TRBJ1-2
clone size: many
CDR3 length: 15
CDR3 protein: CASTANRGLSYGYTF
CDR3 DNA: TGTGCCAGCACCGCCAACAGGGGTCTTAGCTATGGCTACACCTTC

V gene: TRBV6-5
D gene: NA
J gene: TRBJ2-1
clone size: few
CDR3 length: 14
CDR3 protein: CASSRDGGYNEQFF
CDR3 DNA: TGTGCCAGCAGCCGGGACGGGGGTTACAATGAGCAGTTCTTC

V gene: TRBV6-6
D gene: NA
J gene: TRBJ1-4
clone size: NA
CDR3 length: 14
CDR3 protein: CASSFGAPNEKLFF
CDR3 DNA: TGTGCCAGCAGTTTCGGGGCCCCTAATGAAAAACTGTTTTTT

V gene: TRBV7-9
D gene: NA
J gene: TRBJ2-1
clone size: once
CDR3 length: 15
CDR3 protein: CASSLWRELYNEQFF
CDR3 DNA: TGTGCCAGCAGCTTGTGGAGGGAGCTATACAATGAGCAGTTCTTC

V gene: TRBV27
D gene: NA
J gene: TRBJ2-5
clone size: NA
CDR3 length: 14
CDR3 protein: CASSFTGSQETQYF
CDR3 DNA: TGTGCCAGCAGTTTTACGGGAAGTCAAGAGACCCAGTACTTC

V gene: TRBV11-3
D gene: NA
J gene: TRBJ2-1
clone size: NA
CDR3 length: 12
CDR3 protein: CASSSPGGEQFF
CDR3 DNA: TGTGCCAGCAGCTCTCCCGGCGGGGAGCAGTTCTTC

V gene: TRBV19
D gene: NA
J gene: TRBJ2-7
clone size: few
CDR3 length: 14
CDR3 protein: CASSTTWDGYEQYF
CDR3 DNA: TGTGCCAGTAGTACAACTTGGGACGGCTACGAGCAGTACTTC

V gene: TRBV29-1
D gene: NA
J gene: TRBJ2-7
clone size: few
CDR3 length: 16
CDR3 protein: CSVELWRNKGSYEQYF
CDR3 DNA: TGCAGCGTTGAGCTGTGGAGAAACAAGGGCTCCTACGAGCAGTACTTC

V gene: TRBV4-3
D gene: TRBD2
J gene: TRBJ2-2
clone size: NA
CDR3 length: 13
CDR3 protein: CASSQDERGGLFF
CDR3 DNA: TGCGCCAGCAGCCAAGATGAGCGGGGGGGGCTGTTTTTT

V gene: TRBV6-2/TRBV6-3
D gene: TRBD1
J gene: TRBJ2-7
clone size: few
CDR3 length: 16
CDR3 protein: CASSVTLRQGVNGQYF
CDR3 DNA: TGTGCCAGCAGTGTCACCTTAAGACAGGGGGTGAACGGGCAGTACTTC

V gene: TRBV7-9
D gene: TRBD2
J gene: TRBJ2-3
clone size: NA
CDR3 length: 14
CDR3 protein: CASRTSGSQDTQYF
CDR3 DNA: TGTGCCAGCAGGACTAGCGGGAGTCAAGATACGCAGTATTTT

V gene: TRBV4-3
D gene: NA
J gene: TRBJ2-1
clone size: few
CDR3 length: 19
CDR3 protein: CASSQDRDSFSEQGVAQFF
CDR3 DNA: TGCGCCAGCAGCCAAGATCGGGACTCCTTTAGTGAGCAGGGAGTGGCGCAGTTCTTC

V gene: TRBV4-2
D gene: NA
J gene: TRBJ1-5
clone size: NA
CDR3 length: 13
CDR3 protein: CASSQGEVQPQHF
CDR3 DNA: TGTGCCAGCAGCCAAGGGGAGGTGCAGCCCCAGCATTTT

V gene: TRBV11-2
D gene: TRBD2
J gene: TRBJ2-5
clone size: once
CDR3 length: 17
CDR3 protein: CAGSSAFRGRARETQYF
CDR3 DNA: TGTGCCGGCAGCTCCGCTTTCCGCGGGAGGGCCCGAGAGACCCAGTACTTC

V gene: TRBV13
D gene: NA
J gene: TRBJ2-1
clone size: NA
CDR3 length: 14
CDR3 protein: CASSLVLSYNGQFF
CDR3 DNA: TGTGCCAGCAGCTTAGTACTCTCCTACAATGGGCAGTTCTTC

V gene: TRBV3-1
D gene: TRBD2
J gene: TRBJ2-1
clone size: NA
CDR3 length: 17
CDR3 protein: CASSQDVLAGGPWEQFF
CDR3 DNA: TGTGCCAGCAGCCAGGATGTACTAGCGGGAGGGCCGTGGGAGCAGTTCTTC

V gene: TRBV20-1
D gene: NA
J gene: TRBJ2-7
clone size: few
CDR3 length: 15
CDR3 protein: CSASRTESSYNEQYF
CDR3 DNA: TGCAGTGCTAGTAGGACGGAAAGCTCCTACAATGAGCAGTACTTC

V gene: TRBV28
D gene: NA
J gene: TRBJ2-1
clone size: NA
CDR3 length: 14
CDR3 protein: CASTYPGNYNEQFF
CDR3 DNA: TGTGCCAGCACTTACCCCGGGAACTACAATGAGCAGTTCTTC